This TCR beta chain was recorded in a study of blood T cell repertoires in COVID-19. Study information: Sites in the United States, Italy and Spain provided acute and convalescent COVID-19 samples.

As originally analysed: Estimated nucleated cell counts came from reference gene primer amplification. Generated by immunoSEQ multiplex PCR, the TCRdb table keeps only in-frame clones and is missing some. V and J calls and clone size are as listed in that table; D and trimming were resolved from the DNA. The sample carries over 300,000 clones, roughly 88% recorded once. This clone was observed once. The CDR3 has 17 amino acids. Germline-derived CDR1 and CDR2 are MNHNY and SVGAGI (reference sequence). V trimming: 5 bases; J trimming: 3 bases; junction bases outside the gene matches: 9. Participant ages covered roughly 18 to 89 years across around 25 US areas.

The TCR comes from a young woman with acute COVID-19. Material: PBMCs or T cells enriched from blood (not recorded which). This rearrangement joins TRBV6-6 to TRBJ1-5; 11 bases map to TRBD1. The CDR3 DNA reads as TGTGCCAGCAGTCATGCCTGGACAGGGGGCCTCAATCAGCCCCAGCATTTT. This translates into CASSHAWTGGLNQPQHF.